Listed below are T cell receptor beta chains from one sample, sequenced in a study of cytomegalovirus exposure and HLA in healthy donors. Method: immunoSEQ multiplex PCR; TCRdb's copy keeps in-frame clones and lacks some. Of about 140,000 clones listed, more than 75% were seen once; the top ten hold over 2%. The sequencing input was PBMCs. The source is a woman aged 18-29 years in good health and CMV-seropositive. Both conserved end residues are part of each CDR3. A D gene is named only where the DNA matches it firmly. Size is stated for part of the rows, as once, few or many counts, or as a class when the clone is expanded.

V: TRBV7-2; J: TRBJ2-2; D: .; size: .; DNA: TGTGCCAGCAGCCCCAGTGCGACCGGTCGAGGGAGGAACACCGGGGAGCTGTTTTTT; CDR3: CASSPSATGRGRNTGELFF
V: TRBV18; J: TRBJ2-7; D: .; size: few; DNA: TGTGCCAGCTCACCAGGGACGGGACTTAGCTACGAGCAGTACTTC; CDR3: CASSPGTGLSYEQYF
V: TRBV28; J: TRBJ2-7; D: TRBD1; size: .; DNA: TGTGCCAGCAGATCAGGGGGCCGGAGCGAGCAGTACTTC; CDR3: CASRSGGRSEQYF
V: TRBV28; J: TRBJ1-2; D: .; size: .; DNA: TGTGCCAGCAGGGTTGGGGCCGACTATGGCTACACCTTC; CDR3: CASRVGADYGYTF
V: TRBV7-2; J: TRBJ1-5; D: .; size: .; DNA: TGTGCCAGCAGCCCGGGGGGGGCTGGGCAGCCCCAGCATTTT; CDR3: CASSPGGAGQPQHF
V: TRBV2; J: TRBJ1-4; D: .; size: .; DNA: TGTGCCAGCAGAGTGACAGGCCCAATTGAAAAACTGTTTTTT; CDR3: CASRVTGPIEKLFF
V: TRBV27; J: TRBJ1-2; D: .; size: once; DNA: TGTGCCAGCAGTTTAAGACCGGCCCAGCGGGGCTACACCTTC; CDR3: CASSLRPAQRGYTF
V: TRBV7-2; J: TRBJ2-3; D: .; size: .; DNA: TGTGCCAGCAGCTATTTGGGGCCCCCTGATACGCAGTATTTT; CDR3: CASSYLGPPDTQYF
V: TRBV30; J: TRBJ1-5; D: TRBD1; size: .; DNA: TGTGCCTGGAGTGTACTGTCCGACAGGGGGCGGGAGCCCCAGCATTTT; CDR3: CAWSVLSDRGREPQHF
V: TRBV9; J: TRBJ1-1; D: TRBD1; size: few; DNA: TGTGCCAGCAGCGCAAGTACAGGGGGTAACACTGAAGCTTTCTTT; CDR3: CASSASTGGNTEAFF
V: TRBV9; J: TRBJ2-1; D: .; size: .; DNA: TGTGCCAGCAGCCCCGGGTTGGATGAGCAGTTCTTC; CDR3: CASSPGLDEQFF
V: TRBV5-5; J: TRBJ1-2; D: .; size: .; DNA: TGTGCCAGCACCCCCCAGTCGACTAACTATGGCTACACCTTC; CDR3: CASTPQSTNYGYTF
V: TRBV18; J: TRBJ1-1; D: .; size: .; DNA: TGTGCCAGCTCACGTCCCGGGACATCGAACACTGAAGCTTTCTTT; CDR3: CASSRPGTSNTEAFF
V: TRBV7-2; J: TRBJ2-3; D: TRBD1; size: .; DNA: TGTGCCAGCAGCTTAGGGGACAGGGGGCGCACAGATACGCAGTATTTT; CDR3: CASSLGDRGRTDTQYF
V: TRBV2; J: TRBJ2-5; D: TRBD1; size: .; DNA: TGTGCCATTCGACAGGGGTCCCTTTCCCAAGAGACCCAGTACTTC; CDR3: CAIRQGSLSQETQYF
V: TRBV2; J: TRBJ1-1; D: .; size: .; DNA: TGTGCCAGCGGCGGTGACACTGAAGCTTTCTTT; CDR3: CASGGDTEAFF
V: TRBV4-3; J: TRBJ2-7; D: .; size: .; DNA: TGCGCCAGCAGCCAAGTTAGCGACTACGAGCAGTACTTC; CDR3: CASSQVSDYEQYF
V: TRBV19; J: TRBJ2-1; D: .; size: .; DNA: TGTGCCAGTACCCTGGACTCTTACAATGAGCAGTTCTTC; CDR3: CASTLDSYNEQFF
V: TRBV6-5; J: TRBJ2-7; D: .; size: .; DNA: TGTGCCAGCACCAACGGCGGGACGGCATCCTACGAGCAGTACTTC; CDR3: CASTNGGTASYEQYF
V: TRBV9; J: TRBJ1-1; D: TRBD1; size: .; DNA: TGTGCCAGCAGCGCTGGACAGGAGCACACTGAAGCTTTCTTT; CDR3: CASSAGQEHTEAFF
V: TRBV7-7; J: TRBJ2-2; D: .; size: .; DNA: TGTGCCAGCAGCCCCCGTAGCGGCCCTAACACCGGGGAGCTGTTTTTT; CDR3: CASSPRSGPNTGELFF
V: TRBV5-4; J: TRBJ1-6; D: .; size: .; DNA: TGTGCCAGCAGCTTAGGAGAAGCAAATTCACCCCTCCACTTT; CDR3: CASSLGEANSPLHF
V: TRBV30; J: TRBJ1-2; D: .; size: once; DNA: TGTGCCTGGAGTGGAGGGTCAGGGGATGGCGGCTACACCTTC; CDR3: CAWSGGSGDGGYTF
V: TRBV5-4; J: TRBJ2-3; D: .; size: .; DNA: TGTGCCAGCAGCCCACACCCGGACAGCATTAGCACAGATACGCAGTATTTT; CDR3: CASSPHPDSISTDTQYF
V: TRBV5-5; J: TRBJ1-5; D: .; size: .; DNA: TGTGCCAGCAGCTTGTTACAGGGAGGCAATCAGCCCCAGCATTTT; CDR3: CASSLLQGGNQPQHF
V: TRBV14; J: TRBJ2-2; D: .; size: .; DNA: TGTGCCAGCAGCCAACTCCCTCGGGGGTTGGGGACCGGGGAGCTGTTTTTT; CDR3: CASSQLPRGLGTGELFF
V: TRBV7-9; J: TRBJ1-1; D: .; size: .; DNA: TGTGCCAGCAGCTTAACTAGGGTGAACACTGAAGCTTTCTTT; CDR3: CASSLTRVNTEAFF
V: TRBV6-5; J: TRBJ1-2; D: TRBD1; size: .; DNA: TGTGCCAGCAGTTACTCCTCGACAGGGGTTTATGGCTACACCTTC; CDR3: CASSYSSTGVYGYTF
V: TRBV19; J: TRBJ2-7; D: TRBD1; size: .; DNA: TGTGCCAGTAGTAAAACAGGGGTACGATCCTACGAGCAGTACTTC; CDR3: CASSKTGVRSYEQYF
V: TRBV28; J: TRBJ1-5; D: TRBD1; size: .; DNA: TGTGCCAGCAGTTGGACAGGGAACGGCAATCAGCCCCAGCATTTT; CDR3: CASSWTGNGNQPQHF
V: TRBV7-8; J: TRBJ1-5; D: TRBD1; size: .; DNA: TGTGCCAGCAGCAGAAAGGACAGGGAGATTTATAGCAATCAGCCCCAGCATTTT; CDR3: CASSRKDREIYSNQPQHF
V: TRBV5-1; J: TRBJ1-1; D: .; size: .; DNA: TGCGCCAGCAGCCTAGCAGGAAGCATGAACACTGAAGCTTTCTTT; CDR3: CASSLAGSMNTEAFF
V: TRBV30; J: TRBJ2-7; D: TRBD1; size: once; DNA: TGTGCCTGGGGGACAGGGACAGACTACGAGCAGTACTTC; CDR3: CAWGTGTDYEQYF
V: TRBV5-6; J: TRBJ1-5; D: .; size: .; DNA: TGTGCCAGCAGCTTGGGTTGGTCGACAGACCTCAATCAGCCCCAGCATTTT; CDR3: CASSLGWSTDLNQPQHF
V: TRBV6-6; J: TRBJ2-5; D: TRBD2; size: once; DNA: TGTGCCAGCAGGGGGCTAGCGGGGGAAGAGACCCAGTACTTC; CDR3: CASRGLAGEETQYF
V: TRBV5-4; J: TRBJ2-1; D: .; size: .; DNA: TGTGCCAGCAGCTTGGCAACAGTCTACAATGAGCAGTTCTTC; CDR3: CASSLATVYNEQFF
V: TRBV10-1; J: TRBJ2-4; D: TRBD1; size: few; DNA: TGCGCCAGCAGTGAGTCGGGACAGGGGAAAAACATTCAGTACTTC; CDR3: CASSESGQGKNIQYF
V: TRBV7-8; J: TRBJ2-5; D: TRBD2; size: .; DNA: TGTGCCAGCAGCTCCCTGGGGGCGGGGGGAAAACAAGAGACCCAGTACTTC; CDR3: CASSSLGAGGKQETQYF
V: TRBV30; J: TRBJ1-5; D: .; size: few; DNA: TGTGCCTGGGCAAGCCGCAGACAGGAAGGGTGGAATCAGCCCCAGCATTTT; CDR3: CAWASRRQEGWNQPQHF
V: TRBV2; J: TRBJ1-1; D: TRBD1; size: .; DNA: TGTGCCAGCAGGATGACAGGGACGAACACTGAAGCTTTCTTT; CDR3: CASRMTGTNTEAFF
V: TRBV30; J: TRBJ1-5; D: .; size: .; DNA: TGTGCCTGGAGTGAGGGGAATCAGCCCCAGCATTTT; CDR3: CAWSEGNQPQHF
V: TRBV7-9; J: TRBJ1-5; D: TRBD1; size: .; DNA: TGTGCCAGCAGCCCCAGGGGGCACCCCCACAATCAGCCCCAGCATTTT; CDR3: CASSPRGHPHNQPQHF
V: TRBV7-8; J: TRBJ1-1; D: .; size: few; DNA: TGTGCCAGCAGCTCGGAGGAGCCGAACACTGAAGCTTTCTTT; CDR3: CASSSEEPNTEAFF
V: TRBV11-2; J: TRBJ2-5; D: .; size: .; DNA: TGTGCCAGCAGCTTAGCACCGCACGCGGGGGAGACCCAGTACTTC; CDR3: CASSLAPHAGETQYF
V: TRBV19; J: TRBJ1-2; D: TRBD1; size: .; DNA: TGTGCCAGTAGTGCTGGGACAGGACCGTATGGCTACACCTTC; CDR3: CASSAGTGPYGYTF
V: TRBV7-6; J: TRBJ2-4; D: .; size: .; DNA: TGTGCCAGCAGCTCCGGGGGTGGAGGGAACATTCAGTACTTC; CDR3: CASSSGGGGNIQYF
V: TRBV7-8; J: TRBJ1-2; D: TRBD1; size: .; DNA: TGTGCCAGCAGCTTAGGCGGACAGGGGTCTAACTATGGCTACACCTTC; CDR3: CASSLGGQGSNYGYTF
V: TRBV5-1; J: TRBJ2-7; D: .; size: .; DNA: TGCGCCAGCAGCTTGTACACGGGCTACGAGCAGTACTTC; CDR3: CASSLYTGYEQYF
V: TRBV18; J: TRBJ2-2; D: TRBD2; size: .; DNA: TGTGCCAGTCGGAGAAGCGGGGGCCAGAACACCGGGGAGCTGTTTTTT; CDR3: CASRRSGGQNTGELFF
V: TRBV6-5; J: TRBJ2-7; D: TRBD1; size: .; DNA: TGTGCCAGCAGTAAAGGGACAGGGGAGACCTACGAGCAGTACTTC; CDR3: CASSKGTGETYEQYF
V: TRBV10-2; J: TRBJ1-2; D: TRBD1; size: .; DNA: TGCGCCAGCAGTCGCGTGCAGGGACAGGGGGTTGGTGGCTACACCTTC; CDR3: CASSRVQGQGVGGYTF
V: TRBV2; J: TRBJ2-7; D: .; size: .; DNA: TGTGCCAGCAGTGGGGACTCTCCCGCTTACTTC; CDR3: CASSGDSPAYF
V: TRBV28; J: TRBJ2-3; D: TRBD2; size: .; DNA: TGTGCCAGCAGTTATAGCGGGGCCTACACAGATACGCAGTATTTT; CDR3: CASSYSGAYTDTQYF